These 18 T cell receptor beta chains originate from one sample sequenced in a study of Tregs in tolerant kidney transplant recipients (dated by TCRdb to the late 2010s). The library was built by means of the immunoSEQ multiplex PCR assay. TCRdb mirrors the immuneACCESS table, restricted to in-frame sequences. Some clones are absent from its copies; in checked studies, under half trace to an unresolved V gene, and the reason for the others is unknown. Here the sample has tens of thousands of clones; nearly 97% occur a single time. The ten largest clones add up to about 0.36% of the sample. Which antigens these TCRs recognize remains unknown. Sequencing input: Tregs from blood cultured with allogeneic cells. The receptors originated from a human donor in good health.

The chain couples TRBV5-8 to TRBJ2-3; no firm D call. Per the germline V gene, CDR1 is SGHTS and CDR2 is YDEGEE. This CDR3 comprises 15 residues. Trimming removed 0 bases at V and 6 bases at J, with 14 bases between. The chain's CDR3 is CASSLDALRVDTQYF. CDR3 DNA sequence: TGTGCCAGCAGCTTGGACGCTCTGCGAGTCGATACGCAGTATTTT. Filled out from reference TRBV5-8 and TRBJ2-3, the complete variable domain reads EAGVTQSPTHLIKTRGQQATLRCSPISGHTSVYWYQQALGLGLQFLLWYDEGEERNRGNFPPRFSGRQFPNYSSELNVNALELEDSALYLCASSLDALRVDTQYFGPGTRLTVL.

V is TRBV5-5 and J is TRBJ2-1; 7 positions match TRBD1. Germline CDR1 is SGHKS and CDR2 is YYEKEE (reference sequence). This CDR3 has 15 residues. The junction had 3 bases not matched to a gene; V was cut back by 3 bases and J by 0 bases. Here the CDR3 reads CASSSTGSSYNEQFF. For the CDR3, the DNA is TGTGCCAGCAGCTCGACAGGGAGCTCCTACAATGAGCAGTTCTTC. The entire variable domain, with the rest obtained from reference TRBV5-5 and TRBJ2-1, is as follows: DAGVTQSPTHLIKTRGQQVTLRCSPISGHKSVSWYQQVLGQGPQFIFQYYEKEERGRGNFPDRFSARQFPNYSSELNVNALLLGDSALYLCASSSTGSSYNEQFFGPGTRLTVL.

The genes are TRBV18 and TRBJ1-1; D unclear. Looked up from germline, CDR1 is KGHSH and CDR2 is LQKENI. The CDR3 covers 12 residues. The V end lost 2 bases, the J end lost 1 base, and 2 bases lay between the germline ends. DNA for the CDR3: TGTGCCAGCTCACCAGGGAACACTGAAGCTTTCTTT. It translates to CASSPGNTEAFF.

This clone has just a few counts. The chain employs TRBV18 and TRBJ2-3; 7 bases fit TRBD1. The germline V gene encodes CDR1 KGHSH and CDR2 LQKENI. The J segment lost 5 bases and the V segment lost 1 base, leaving 12 bases of the junction unmatched. This CDR3 has 17 amino acids. The DNA of the CDR3 is TGTGCCAGCTCACCACGAATGGCTAGGGGGCAGGGAGATACGCAGTATTTT. Amino acids: CASSPRMARGQGDTQYF.

The CDR3 DNA is TGCGCCAGCAGCTTGGCCTCCGGGTTTCAAGAGACCCAGTACTTC. Protein: CASSLASGFQETQYF. The chain employs TRBV5-1 and TRBJ2-5; no reliable D call. The germline V gene encodes CDR1 SGHRS and CDR2 YFSETQ. Trimming shortened V by 0 bases and J by 2 bases, and 11 bases separated the two germline ends. There are 15 residues in the CDR3.

The rearrangement links TRBV4-1 to TRBJ1-5; D remains ambiguous. The germline CDR1 and CDR2 sequences are MGHRA and YSYEKL. V was clipped by 1 base and J by 0 bases, with 13 bases between them. The CDR3 is made up of 17 amino acids. In DNA form, the CDR3 reads TGCGCCAGCAGCCAAGCCTTGTTAAGGGATAGCAATCAGCCCCAGCATTTT. Amino acids: CASSQALLRDSNQPQHF.

This sequence joins TRBV11-3 and TRBJ2-2; D not certain. V dropped 1 base and J dropped 6 bases, with 6 bases sitting between them. CDR3 length equals 13 residues. The germline V gene has CDR1 SGHNT and CDR2 YENEEA. The CDR3 sequence is CASSLGPSGELFF. Written as DNA, the CDR3 is TGTGCCAGCAGCTTAGGGCCGTCCGGGGAGCTGTTTTTT. Supplemented by reference TRBV11-3 and TRBJ2-2, the full variable domain reads EAGVVQSPRYKIIEKKQPVAFWCNPISGHNTLYWYLQNLGQGPELLIRYENEEAVDDSQLPKDRFSAERLKGVDSTLKIQPAELGDSAVYLCASSLGPSGELFFGEGSRLTVL.

The chain links TRBV5-1 to TRBJ2-3; D perhaps matches TRBD1 (5 bases). There are 15 residues in the CDR3. Deletions cut 0 bases from V and 0 bases from J, with 8 bases between. The germline CDR1 and CDR2 sequences are SGHRS and YFSETQ. The CDR3 loop reads CASSLARQSTDTQYF. CDR3 nucleotides: TGCGCCAGCAGCTTGGCCCGACAGAGCACAGATACGCAGTATTTT.

The chain joins TRBV29-1 to TRBJ2-2; maybe TRBD1 (5 bases). Germline loops: CDR1 SQVTM, CDR2 ANQGSEA. This CDR3 is built from 14 residues. V was shortened by 6 bases and J by 5 bases, with 16 bases between the two germline ends. CDR3: CSVTDRKRTGELFF. In DNA form, the CDR3 reads TGCAGCGTAACCGACAGAAAAAGAACCGGGGAGCTGTTTTTT.

The chain couples TRBV2 to TRBJ1-2, with D unresolved. The V end lost 4 bases, the J end lost 3 bases, and 18 bases lay between the germline ends. The CDR3 length is 16 residues. Germline V gene data show CDR1 as SNHLY and CDR2 as FYNNEI. The CDR3: CASSAGRSPSYYGYTF. The CDR3 DNA reads TGTGCCAGCAGTGCTGGTAGGAGTCCCTCCTACTATGGCTACACCTTC.

This clone was counted once. This sequence joins TRBV7-9 and TRBJ1-1; 7 nucleotides match TRBD1. CDR1 and CDR2 from the germline V gene are SEHNR and FQNEAQ (reference sequence). The CDR3 runs 14 residues. V shed 6 bases, J shed 6 bases, and the junction held 10 bases outside the gene matches. The CDR3 region is CASRQPWDSSEAFF. As DNA, the CDR3 is TGTGCCAGCAGGCAACCATGGGACAGCTCTGAAGCTTTCTTT.

The gene calls are TRBV19 and TRBJ2-1, with a possible D match to TRBD2 (5 bases). The CDR3 sequence is 15 residues long. The V gene lost 3 bases and the J gene lost 0 bases, with 9 bases spanning the gap. Germline values: CDR1 LNHDA, CDR2 SQIVND (reference sequence). The CDR3 coding sequence is TGTGCCAGTAGTATGCCGGGGAACTCCTACAATGAGCAGTTCTTC. Protein sequence: CASSMPGNSYNEQFF.

The chain is built from TRBV7-9 and TRBJ2-2; D unresolved. V gave up 6 bases and J gave up 0 bases, with 11 bases separating them. Germline-derived CDR1 and CDR2 are SEHNR and FQNEAQ (reference sequence). The CDR3 is made up of 15 amino acids. This CDR3 reads CASRPLGTNTGELFF. Here the CDR3 DNA reads TGTGCCAGCAGACCGTTGGGTACGAACACCGGGGAGCTGTTTTTT.

The V and J genes are TRBV19 and TRBJ1-1; 10 bases align to TRBD1. The V and J ends lost 3 bases and 3 bases, in that order; junction bases with no gene match: 7. The V gene's germline CDR1 is LNHDA and CDR2 SQIVND (reference sequence). The CDR3 totals 16 residues. CDR3 nucleotide sequence: TGTGCCAGTAGTATTATTGCCGGGACAGGGGACACTGAAGCTTTCTTT. This encodes CASSIIAGTGDTEAFF.

The chain carries TRBV29-1 and TRBJ1-1; no clear D. Deletions cut 4 bases from V and 0 bases from J, with 9 bases between. Germline CDR1 is SQVTM and CDR2 is ANQGSEA. The CDR3 extends over 13 amino acids. The CDR3 loop reads CSVGQAMNTEAFF. CDR3 nucleotide sequence: TGCAGCGTTGGGCAGGCTATGAACACTGAAGCTTTCTTT.

In its sample, this clone was seen once. The chain combines TRBV6-6 with TRBJ1-5; possibly TRBD1 for D (6 bases). The CDR3 consists of 13 residues. The germline V gene encodes CDR1 MNHNY and CDR2 SVGAGI (reference sequence). V lost 6 bases and J 7 bases, leaving 13 bases between the germline ends. The CDR3 DNA is TGTGCCAGCAGCGAAGGGGGACGACAGCCCCAGCATTTT. Protein product: CASSEGGRQPQHF.

DNA of the CDR3: TGTGCCAGCAGCCCCCTGGGTCTGAGTACAGGGGTGACCGGGGAGCTGTTTTTT. Amino acid sequence: CASSPLGLSTGVTGELFF. The V and J genes are TRBV7-9 and TRBJ2-2; the match to TRBD1 covers 7 bases. The trim removed 5 bases at V and 5 bases at J, leaving 17 bases unmatched. The CDR3 is 18 residues long. Germline V gene sequence: CDR1 SEHNR, CDR2 FQNEAQ (reference sequence).

This clone was detected only once. The J gene is TRBJ2-7, the V gene TRBV7-8, with 9 bases lining up with TRBD2. CDR1 and CDR2 (germline): SGHVS, FQNEAQ. The CDR3 is made up of 15 amino acids. The ends lost 5 bases at V and 2 bases at J; junction bases unmatched: 7. For the CDR3, the DNA is TGTGCCAGCAGCGAATCAGGACTAGCGACCTACGAGCAGTACTTC. Translating gives CASSESGLATYEQYF.